This T cell receptor (beta chain) was recovered during a study of CD8+ T cells in alopecia areata. Study overall: Tofacitinib lasted 6 to 18 months, then 6 months off drug. Whole-study findings and limits: Tofacitinib yielded significantly lower scalp clonality and fewer expanded CD8+ clones among the top 100. Whether baseline CD8+ expansion is linked to response remains uncertain, given a single nonresponder. Mouse data revealed clearer TCR sharing than patient data did, a gap possibly tied to HLA.

As to this clone: The antigen is not known.

Isolated RNA was reverse transcribed into cDNA used as the sequencing template. Clones were read by immunoSEQ multiplex PCR, and TCRdb kept only the in-frame ones, dropping some. The sample lists some 120,000 clones; under 65% were seen once. This CDR3 has 13 residues. The ends were cut back, 6 bases at V and 1 base at J, with 13 bases in the middle. Germline values: CDR1 SQVTM, CDR2 ANQGSEA. Specified treatment: oral pan-JAK inhibitor, 5-10 mg twice daily. The sequences come from CD4+ T cells sorted from blood, collected at week 4, from a patient treated with tofacitinib. The gene calls are TRBV29-1 and TRBJ2-7, with D perhaps TRBD1 (6 bases). This sequence originates from a human donor with alopecia areata. CDR3 sequence reads: CSVRQVLSYEQYF. The CDR3 bases are TGCAGCGTCAGACAGGTCTTATCCTACGAGCAGTACTTC.